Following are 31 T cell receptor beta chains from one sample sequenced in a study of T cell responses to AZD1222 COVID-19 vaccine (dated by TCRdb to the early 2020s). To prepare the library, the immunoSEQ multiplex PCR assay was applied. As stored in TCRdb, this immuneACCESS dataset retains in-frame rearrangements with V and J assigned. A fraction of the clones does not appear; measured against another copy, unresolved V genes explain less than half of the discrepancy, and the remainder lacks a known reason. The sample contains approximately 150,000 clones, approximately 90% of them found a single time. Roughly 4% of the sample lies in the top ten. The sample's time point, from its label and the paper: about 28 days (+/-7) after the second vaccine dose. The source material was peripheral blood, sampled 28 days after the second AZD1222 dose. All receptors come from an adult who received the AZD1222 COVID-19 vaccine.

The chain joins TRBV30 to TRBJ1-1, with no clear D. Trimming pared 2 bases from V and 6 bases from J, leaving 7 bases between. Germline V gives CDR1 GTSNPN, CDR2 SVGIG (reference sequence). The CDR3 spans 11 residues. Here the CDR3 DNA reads TGTGCCTGGAGTTGGGGAGCTGAAGCTTTCTTT. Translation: CAWSWGAEAFF.

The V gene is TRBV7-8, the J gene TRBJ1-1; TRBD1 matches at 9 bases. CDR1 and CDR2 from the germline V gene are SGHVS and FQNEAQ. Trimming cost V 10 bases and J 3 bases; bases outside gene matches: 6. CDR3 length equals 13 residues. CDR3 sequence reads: CATRQGVYTEAFF. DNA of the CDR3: TGTGCCACCCGACAGGGGGTTTACACTGAAGCTTTCTTT.

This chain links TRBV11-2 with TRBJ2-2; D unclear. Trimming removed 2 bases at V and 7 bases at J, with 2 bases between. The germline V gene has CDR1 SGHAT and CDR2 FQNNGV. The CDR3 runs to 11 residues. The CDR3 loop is CASSLSGELFF. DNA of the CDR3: TGTGCCAGCAGCTTAAGCGGGGAGCTGTTTTTT.

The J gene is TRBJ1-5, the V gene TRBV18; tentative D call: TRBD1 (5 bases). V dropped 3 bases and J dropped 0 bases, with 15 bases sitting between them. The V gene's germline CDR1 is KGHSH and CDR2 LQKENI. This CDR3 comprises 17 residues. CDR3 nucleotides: TGTGCCAGCTCACCTATCGGGACGGTCTATAGCAATCAGCCCCAGCATTTT. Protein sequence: CASSPIGTVYSNQPQHF. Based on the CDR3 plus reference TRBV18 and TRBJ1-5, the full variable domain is NAGVMQNPRHLVRRRGQEARLRCSPMKGHSHVYWYRQLPEEGLKFMVYLQKENIIDESGMPKERFSAEFPKEGPSILRIQQVVRGDSAAYFCASSPIGTVYSNQPQHFGDGTRLSIL.

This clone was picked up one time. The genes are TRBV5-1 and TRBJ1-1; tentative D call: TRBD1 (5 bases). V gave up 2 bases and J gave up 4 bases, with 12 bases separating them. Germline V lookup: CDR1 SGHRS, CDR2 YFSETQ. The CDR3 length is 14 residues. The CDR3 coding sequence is TGCGCCAGCAGCTTCAGGGATCCGGGCACTGAAGCTTTCTTT. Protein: CASSFRDPGTEAFF.

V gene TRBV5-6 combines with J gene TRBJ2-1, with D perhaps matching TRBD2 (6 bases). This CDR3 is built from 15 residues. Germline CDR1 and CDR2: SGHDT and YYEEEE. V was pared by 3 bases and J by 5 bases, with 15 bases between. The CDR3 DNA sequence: TGTGCCAGCAGCTCGATTCTGGGGGGTAACAATGAGCAGTTCTTC. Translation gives CASSSILGGNNEQFF.

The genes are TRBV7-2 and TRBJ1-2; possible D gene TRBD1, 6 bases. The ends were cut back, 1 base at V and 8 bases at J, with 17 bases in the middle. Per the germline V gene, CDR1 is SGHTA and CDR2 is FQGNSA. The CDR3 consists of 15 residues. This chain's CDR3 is CASSLGAQGVDGYTF. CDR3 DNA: TGTGCCAGCAGCTTAGGGGCACAGGGTGTGGACGGCTACACCTTC.

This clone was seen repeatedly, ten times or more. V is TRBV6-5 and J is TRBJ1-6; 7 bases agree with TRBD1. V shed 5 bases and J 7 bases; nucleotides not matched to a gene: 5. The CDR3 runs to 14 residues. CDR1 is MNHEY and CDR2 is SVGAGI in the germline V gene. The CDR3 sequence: CASSQGQKNSPLHF. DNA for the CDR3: TGTGCCAGCAGTCAGGGACAGAAGAATTCACCCCTCCACTTT.

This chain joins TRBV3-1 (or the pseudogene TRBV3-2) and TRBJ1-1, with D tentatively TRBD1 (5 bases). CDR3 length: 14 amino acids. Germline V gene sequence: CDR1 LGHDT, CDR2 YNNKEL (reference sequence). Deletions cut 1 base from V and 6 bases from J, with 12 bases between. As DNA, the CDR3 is TGTGCCAGCAGCCAAGGGGCCTGGGGGGCTGAAGCTTTCTTT. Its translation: CASSQGAWGAEAFF.

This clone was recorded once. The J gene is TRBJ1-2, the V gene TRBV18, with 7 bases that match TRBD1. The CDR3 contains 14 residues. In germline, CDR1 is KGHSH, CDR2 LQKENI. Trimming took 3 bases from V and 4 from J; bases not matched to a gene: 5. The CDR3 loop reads CASSPDRASYGYTF. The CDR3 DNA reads TGTGCCAGCTCACCCGACAGGGCCTCCTATGGCTACACCTTC.

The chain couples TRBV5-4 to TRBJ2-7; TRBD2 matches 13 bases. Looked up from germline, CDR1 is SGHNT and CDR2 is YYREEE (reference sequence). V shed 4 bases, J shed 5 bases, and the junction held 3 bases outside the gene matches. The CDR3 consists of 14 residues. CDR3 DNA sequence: TGTGCCAGCAGCATCGGACTAGCGGGGGACGAGCAGTACTTC. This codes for CASSIGLAGDEQYF.

CDR3 region: CAISEAVQKDGYTF. The DNA for the CDR3 is TGTGCCATCAGTGAAGCGGTACAGAAAGATGGCTACACCTTC. The chain links TRBV10-3 to TRBJ1-2, with D uncertain. Trimming stripped 3 bases from V and 6 bases from J, with 14 bases between. CDR3 length: 14 residues. Per the germline V gene, CDR1 is ENHRY and CDR2 is SYGVKD.

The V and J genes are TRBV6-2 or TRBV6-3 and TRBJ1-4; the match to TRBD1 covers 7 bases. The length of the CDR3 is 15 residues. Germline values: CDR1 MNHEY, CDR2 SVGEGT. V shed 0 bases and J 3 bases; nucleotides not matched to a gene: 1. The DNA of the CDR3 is TGTGCCAGCAGTTACTCGGGACAGCCTAATGAAAAACTGTTTTTT. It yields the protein CASSYSGQPNEKLFF.

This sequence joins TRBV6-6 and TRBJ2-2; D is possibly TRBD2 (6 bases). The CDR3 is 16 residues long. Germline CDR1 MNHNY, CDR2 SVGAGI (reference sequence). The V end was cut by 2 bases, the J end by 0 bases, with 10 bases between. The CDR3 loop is CASSYIPSANTGELFF. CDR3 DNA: TGTGCCAGCAGTTACATACCTAGCGCGAACACCGGGGAGCTGTTTTTT.

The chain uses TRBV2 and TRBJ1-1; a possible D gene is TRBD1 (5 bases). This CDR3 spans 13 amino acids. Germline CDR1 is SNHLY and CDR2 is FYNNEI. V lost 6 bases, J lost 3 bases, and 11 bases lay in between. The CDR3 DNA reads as TGTGCCAGCAGAGCTGACAGTTACACTGAAGCTTTCTTT. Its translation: CASRADSYTEAFF.

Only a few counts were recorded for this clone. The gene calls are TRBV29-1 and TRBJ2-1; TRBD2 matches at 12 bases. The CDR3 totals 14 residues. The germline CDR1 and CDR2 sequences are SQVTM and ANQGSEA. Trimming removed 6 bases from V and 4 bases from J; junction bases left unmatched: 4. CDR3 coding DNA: TGCAGCGTACGCCTAGCGGGGGGGTACAATGAGCAGTTCTTC. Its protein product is CSVRLAGGYNEQFF.

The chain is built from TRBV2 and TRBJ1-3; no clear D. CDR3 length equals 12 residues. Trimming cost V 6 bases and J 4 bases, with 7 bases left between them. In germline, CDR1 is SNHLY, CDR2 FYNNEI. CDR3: CASRDAGNTIYF. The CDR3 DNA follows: TGTGCCAGCAGGGACGCCGGAAACACCATATATTTT.

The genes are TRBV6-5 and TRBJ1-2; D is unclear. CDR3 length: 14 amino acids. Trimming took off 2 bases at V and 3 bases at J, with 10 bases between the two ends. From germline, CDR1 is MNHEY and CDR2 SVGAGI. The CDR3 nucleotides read TGTGCCAGCAGTTACACGCCTAAGGACTATGGCTACACCTTC. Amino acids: CASSYTPKDYGYTF.

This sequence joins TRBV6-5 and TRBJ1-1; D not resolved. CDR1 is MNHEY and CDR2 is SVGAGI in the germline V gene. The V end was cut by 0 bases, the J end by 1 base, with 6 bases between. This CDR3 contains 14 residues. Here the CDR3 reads CASSYSIANTEAFF. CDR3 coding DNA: TGTGCCAGCAGTTACTCGATAGCGAACACTGAAGCTTTCTTT.

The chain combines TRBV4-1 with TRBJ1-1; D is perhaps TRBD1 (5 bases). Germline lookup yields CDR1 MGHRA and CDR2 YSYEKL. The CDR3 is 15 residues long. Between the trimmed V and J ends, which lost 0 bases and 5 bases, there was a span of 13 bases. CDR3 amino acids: CASSQEGQGSTEAFF. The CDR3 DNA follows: TGCGCCAGCAGCCAAGAAGGGCAGGGATCAACTGAAGCTTTCTTT.

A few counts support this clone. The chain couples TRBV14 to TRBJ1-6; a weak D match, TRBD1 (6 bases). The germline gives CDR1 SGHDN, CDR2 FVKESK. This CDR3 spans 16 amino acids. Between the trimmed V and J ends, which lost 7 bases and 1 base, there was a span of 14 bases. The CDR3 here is CASNSIQGSYNSPLHF. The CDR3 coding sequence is TGTGCCAGCAATTCGATACAGGGTTCCTATAATTCACCCCTCCACTTT.

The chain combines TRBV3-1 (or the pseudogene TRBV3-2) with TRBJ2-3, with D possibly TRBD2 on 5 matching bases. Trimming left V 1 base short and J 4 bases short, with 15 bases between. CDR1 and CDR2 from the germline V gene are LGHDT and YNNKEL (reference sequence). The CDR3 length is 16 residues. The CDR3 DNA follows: TGTGCCAGCAGCCAAGTTGCACGAGGGTCTGCAGATACGCAGTATTTT. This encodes CASSQVARGSADTQYF.

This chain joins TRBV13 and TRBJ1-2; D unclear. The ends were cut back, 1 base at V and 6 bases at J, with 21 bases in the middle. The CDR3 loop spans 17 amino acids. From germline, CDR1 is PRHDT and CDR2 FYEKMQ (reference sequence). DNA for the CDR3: TGTGCCAGCAGCTTAGCCGGGAAGCTCGGGTTTACCAATGGCTACACCTTC. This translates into CASSLAGKLGFTNGYTF.

In nucleotides, the CDR3 is TGTGCCAGCACCTGGGGCCCCACAGATACGCAGTATTTT. This encodes CASTWGPTDTQYF. The chain is built from TRBV14 and TRBJ2-3, with TRBD1 as a possible D gene (5 bases). The CDR3 runs 13 residues. The V end was cut by 7 bases, the J end by 2 bases, with 10 bases between. The germline V gene has CDR1 SGHDN and CDR2 FVKESK.

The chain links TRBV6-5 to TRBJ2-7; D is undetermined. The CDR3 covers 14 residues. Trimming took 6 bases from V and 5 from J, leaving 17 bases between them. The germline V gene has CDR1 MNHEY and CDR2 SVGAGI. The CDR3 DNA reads TGTGCCAGCAGGACACATACAAACCACCACGAGCAGTACTTC. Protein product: CASRTHTNHHEQYF.

In nucleotides, the CDR3 is TGTGCCAGCAGTCCCCGTGAAGGTTGGAACTATGGCTACACCTTC. Translating gives CASSPREGWNYGYTF. The genes are TRBV27 and TRBJ1-2, with D uncertain. The CDR3 has 15 amino acids. Between the trimmed V and J ends, which lost 5 bases and 2 bases, there was a span of 15 bases. Germline values: CDR1 MNHEY, CDR2 SMNVEV (reference sequence).

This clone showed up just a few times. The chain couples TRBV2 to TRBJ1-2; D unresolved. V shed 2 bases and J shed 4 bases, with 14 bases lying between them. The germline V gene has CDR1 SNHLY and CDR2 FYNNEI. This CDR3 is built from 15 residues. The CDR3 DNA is TGTGCCAGCAGTGAACAGAAGGGAGGCGTCTATGGCTACACCTTC. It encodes CASSEQKGGVYGYTF.

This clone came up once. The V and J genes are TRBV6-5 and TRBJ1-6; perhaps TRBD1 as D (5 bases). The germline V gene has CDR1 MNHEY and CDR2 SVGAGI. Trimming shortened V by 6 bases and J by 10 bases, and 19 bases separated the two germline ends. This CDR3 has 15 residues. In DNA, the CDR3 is TGTGCCAGCAGACAAAGGTCCAGGGACGACTCACCCCTCCACTTT. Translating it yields CASRQRSRDDSPLHF.

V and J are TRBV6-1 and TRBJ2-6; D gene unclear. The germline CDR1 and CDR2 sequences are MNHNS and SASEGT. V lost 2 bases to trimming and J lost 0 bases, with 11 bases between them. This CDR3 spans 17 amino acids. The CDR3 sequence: CASSEKTRFSGANVLTF. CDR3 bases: TGTGCCAGCAGTGAAAAGACACGGTTCTCTGGGGCCAACGTCCTGACTTTC.

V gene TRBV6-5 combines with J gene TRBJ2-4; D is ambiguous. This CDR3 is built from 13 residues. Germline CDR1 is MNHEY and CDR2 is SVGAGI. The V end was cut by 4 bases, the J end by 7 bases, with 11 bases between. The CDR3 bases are TGTGCCAGCAGTTCCCTCCTTAGCAACATTCAGTACTTC. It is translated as CASSSLLSNIQYF.

As DNA, the CDR3 is TGTGCCAGCAGTCCATACCCCTCTAGCTCCTATAATTCACCCCTCCACTTT. It translates to CASSPYPSSSYNSPLHF. The rearrangement joins TRBV6-6 to TRBJ1-6; unclear D gene. V shed 5 bases and J shed 0 bases, with 14 bases lying between them. Germline lookup yields CDR1 MNHNY and CDR2 SVGAGI (reference sequence). This CDR3 has 17 residues.